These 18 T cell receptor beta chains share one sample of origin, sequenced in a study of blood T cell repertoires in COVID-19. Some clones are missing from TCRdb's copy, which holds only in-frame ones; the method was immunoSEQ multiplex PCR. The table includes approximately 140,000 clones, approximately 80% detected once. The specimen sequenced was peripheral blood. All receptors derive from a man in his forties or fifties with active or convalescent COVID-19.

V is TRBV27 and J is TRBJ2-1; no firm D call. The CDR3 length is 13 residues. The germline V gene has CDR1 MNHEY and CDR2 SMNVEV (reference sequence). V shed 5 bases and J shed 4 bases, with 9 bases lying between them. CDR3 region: CASSTKQYNEQFF. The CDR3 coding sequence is TGTGCCAGCAGTACTAAGCAGTACAATGAGCAGTTCTTC.

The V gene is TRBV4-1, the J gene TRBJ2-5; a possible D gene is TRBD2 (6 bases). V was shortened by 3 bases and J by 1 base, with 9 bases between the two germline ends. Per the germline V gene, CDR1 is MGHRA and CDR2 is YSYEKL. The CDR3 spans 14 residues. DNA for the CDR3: TGCGCCAGCAGCCACCACGGGAGCCAAGAGACCCAGTACTTC. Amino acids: CASSHHGSQETQYF.

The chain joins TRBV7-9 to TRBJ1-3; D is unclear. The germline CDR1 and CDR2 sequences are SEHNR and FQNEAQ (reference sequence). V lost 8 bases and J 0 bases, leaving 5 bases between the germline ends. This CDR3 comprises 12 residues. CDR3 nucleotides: TGTGCCAGCCTACTCTCTGGAAACACCATATATTTT. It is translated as CASLLSGNTIYF.

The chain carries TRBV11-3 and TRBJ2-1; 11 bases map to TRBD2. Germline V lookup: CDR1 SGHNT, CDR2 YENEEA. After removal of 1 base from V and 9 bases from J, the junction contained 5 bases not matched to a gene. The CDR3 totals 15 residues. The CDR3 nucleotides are TGTGCCAGCAGCTTAGGGGGGACTAGCGGCAGTGAGCAGTTCTTC. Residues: CASSLGGTSGSEQFF. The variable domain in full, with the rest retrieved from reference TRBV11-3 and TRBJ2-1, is EAGVVQSPRYKIIEKKQPVAFWCNPISGHNTLYWYLQNLGQGPELLIRYENEEAVDDSQLPKDRFSAERLKGVDSTLKIQPAELGDSAVYLCASSLGGTSGSEQFFGPGTRLTVL.

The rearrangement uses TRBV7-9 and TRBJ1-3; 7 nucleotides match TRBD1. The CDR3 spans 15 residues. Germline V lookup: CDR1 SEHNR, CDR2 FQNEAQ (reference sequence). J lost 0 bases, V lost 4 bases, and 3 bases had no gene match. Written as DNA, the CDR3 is TGTGCCAGCAGCTCGGGACAGCACTCTGGAAACACCATATATTTT. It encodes CASSSGQHSGNTIYF.

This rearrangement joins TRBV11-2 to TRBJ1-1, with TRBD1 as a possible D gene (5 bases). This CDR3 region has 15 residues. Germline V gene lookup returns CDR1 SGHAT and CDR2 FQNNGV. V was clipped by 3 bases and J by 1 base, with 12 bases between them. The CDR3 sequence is CASSFGGSGNTEAFF. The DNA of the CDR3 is TGTGCCAGCAGCTTCGGGGGTAGTGGGAACACTGAAGCTTTCTTT.

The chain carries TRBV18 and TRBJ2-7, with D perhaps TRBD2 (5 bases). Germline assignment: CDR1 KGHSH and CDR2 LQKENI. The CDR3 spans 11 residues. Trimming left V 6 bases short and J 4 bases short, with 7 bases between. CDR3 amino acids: CASSRGYEQYF. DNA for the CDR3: TGTGCCAGCTCTCGAGGGTACGAGCAGTACTTC.

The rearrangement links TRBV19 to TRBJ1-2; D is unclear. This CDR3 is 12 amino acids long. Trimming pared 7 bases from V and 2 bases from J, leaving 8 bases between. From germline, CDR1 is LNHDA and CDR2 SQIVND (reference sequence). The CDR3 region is CASTAQNYGYTF. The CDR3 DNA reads TGTGCCAGTACAGCACAGAACTATGGCTACACCTTC. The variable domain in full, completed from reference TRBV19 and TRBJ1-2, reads DGGITQSPKYLFRKEGQNVTLSCEQNLNHDAMYWYRQDPGQGLRLIYYSQIVNDFQKGDIAEGYSVSREKKESFPLTVTSAQKNPTAFYLCASTAQNYGYTFGSGTRLTVV.

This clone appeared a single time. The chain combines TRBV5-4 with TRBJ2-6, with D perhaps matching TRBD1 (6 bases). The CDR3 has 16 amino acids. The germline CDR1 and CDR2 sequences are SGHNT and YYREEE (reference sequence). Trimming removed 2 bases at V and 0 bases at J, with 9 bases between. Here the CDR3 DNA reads TGTGCCAGCAGCTTCCAGGGGTTCTCTGGGGCCAACGTCCTGACTTTC. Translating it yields CASSFQGFSGANVLTF.

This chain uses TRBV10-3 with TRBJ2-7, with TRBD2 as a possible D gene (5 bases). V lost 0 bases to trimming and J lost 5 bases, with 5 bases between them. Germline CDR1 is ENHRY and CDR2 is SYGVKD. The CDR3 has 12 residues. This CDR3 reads CAISESRDEQYF. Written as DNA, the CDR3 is TGTGCCATCAGTGAGTCGAGGGACGAGCAGTACTTC.

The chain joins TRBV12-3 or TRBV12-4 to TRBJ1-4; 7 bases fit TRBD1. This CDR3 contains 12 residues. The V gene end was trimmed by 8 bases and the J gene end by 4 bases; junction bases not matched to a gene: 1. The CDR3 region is CASGTVNEKLFF. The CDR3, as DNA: TGTGCCAGCGGGACAGTTAATGAAAAACTGTTTTTT.

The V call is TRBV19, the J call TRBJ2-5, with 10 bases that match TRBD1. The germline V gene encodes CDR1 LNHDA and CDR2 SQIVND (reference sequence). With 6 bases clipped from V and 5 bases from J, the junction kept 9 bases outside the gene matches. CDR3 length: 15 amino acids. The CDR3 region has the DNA TGTGCCAGTAGGCGGACAGGGGGAAATAGGGAGACCCAGTACTTC. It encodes CASRRTGGNRETQYF. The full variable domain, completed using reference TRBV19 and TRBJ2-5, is DGGITQSPKYLFRKEGQNVTLSCEQNLNHDAMYWYRQDPGQGLRLIYYSQIVNDFQKGDIAEGYSVSREKKESFPLTVTSAQKNPTAFYLCASRRTGGNRETQYFGPGTRLLVL.

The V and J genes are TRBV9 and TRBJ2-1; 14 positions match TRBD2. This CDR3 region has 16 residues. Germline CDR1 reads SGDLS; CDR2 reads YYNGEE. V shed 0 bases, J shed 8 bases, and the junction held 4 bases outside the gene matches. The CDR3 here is CASSVATSGGAHEQFF. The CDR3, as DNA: TGTGCCAGCAGCGTAGCGACTAGCGGGGGGGCTCATGAGCAGTTCTTC.

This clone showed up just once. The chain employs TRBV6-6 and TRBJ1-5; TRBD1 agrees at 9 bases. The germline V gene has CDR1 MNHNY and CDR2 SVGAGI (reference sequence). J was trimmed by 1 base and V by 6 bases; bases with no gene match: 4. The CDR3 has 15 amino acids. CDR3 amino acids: CASSWDRVSNQPQHF. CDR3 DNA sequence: TGTGCCAGCAGCTGGGACAGGGTAAGCAATCAGCCCCAGCATTTT.

CDR3 protein: CASSQGQTSGNTIYF. The CDR3 DNA sequence: TGTGCCAGCAGTCAGGGACAGACCTCTGGAAACACCATATATTTT. V usage is TRBV28 and J usage is TRBJ1-3; 7 nucleotides agree with TRBD1. V shed 5 bases, J shed 0 bases, and the junction held 4 bases outside the gene matches. Per the germline V gene, CDR1 is MDHEN and CDR2 is SYDVKM. The CDR3 consists of 15 residues.

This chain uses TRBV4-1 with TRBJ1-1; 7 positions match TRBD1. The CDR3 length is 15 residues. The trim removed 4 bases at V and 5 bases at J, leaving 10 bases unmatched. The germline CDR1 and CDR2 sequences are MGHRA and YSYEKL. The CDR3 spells CASSPTGDRRTEAFF. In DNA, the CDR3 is TGCGCCAGCAGCCCCACAGGGGATCGTAGAACTGAAGCTTTCTTT.

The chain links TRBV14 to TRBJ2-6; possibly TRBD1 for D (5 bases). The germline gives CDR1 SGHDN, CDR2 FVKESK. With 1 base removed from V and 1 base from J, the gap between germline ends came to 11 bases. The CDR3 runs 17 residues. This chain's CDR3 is CASSQVRQLSGANVLTF. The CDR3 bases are TGTGCCAGCAGCCAAGTCCGACAGCTGTCTGGGGCCAACGTCCTGACTTTC.

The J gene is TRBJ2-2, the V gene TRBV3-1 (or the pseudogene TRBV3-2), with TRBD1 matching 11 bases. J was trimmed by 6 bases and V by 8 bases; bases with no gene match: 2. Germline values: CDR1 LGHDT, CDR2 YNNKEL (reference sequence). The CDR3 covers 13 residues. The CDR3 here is CASLGQGAGELFF. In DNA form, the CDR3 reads TGTGCCAGCCTGGGACAGGGGGCCGGGGAGCTGTTTTTT.